This TCR beta chain came from a study of T cells in localized non-small cell lung cancer. Method: immunoSEQ multiplex PCR; TCRdb's copy keeps in-frame clones and lacks some. This table holds 20,000 to 25,000 clones, roughly nine tenths found once. Points from the study as a whole: With higher T cell density in blood came longer overall survival.

On this clone: Its antigen is not identified.

Per germline, CDR1 LNHDA and CDR2 SQIVND (reference sequence). The ends lost 5 bases at V and 4 bases at J; junction bases unmatched: 2. The CDR3 has 14 residues. The chain links TRBV19 to TRBJ2-5; 12 positions agree with TRBD2. The clonotype comes from a man aged 40-75 years with stage I squamous cell lung carcinoma. The sequences come from peripheral blood, collected before any cancer treatment. The CDR3 DNA is TGTGCCAGTAGTCTAGCGGGGGGGCTAGAGACCCAGTACTTC. Its protein product is CASSLAGGLETQYF.